Each of the 23 T cell receptor beta chains below was sequenced from the same sample in a study of cytomegalovirus exposure and HLA in healthy donors. The PCR was carried out with 60 Vbeta primers and 13 Jbeta primers. Here immunoSEQ multiplex PCR was the method, and the copy in TCRdb shows in-frame clones only, minus some. This table has 65,000 to 90,000 clones, around three quarters appearing once. The sequenced sample consisted of PBMCs. Receptor source: a man aged 35-49 years in good health and CMV-seronegative.

The chain carries TRBV27 and TRBJ1-3, with D perhaps matching TRBD1 (5 bases). The CDR3 is made up of 15 amino acids. Trimming stripped 8 bases from V and 0 bases from J, with 14 bases between. Germline CDR1 is MNHEY and CDR2 is SMNVEV (reference sequence). The DNA for the CDR3 is TGTGCCAGCCGGTCCACCCAGGGCTCTGGAAACACCATATATTTT. Protein: CASRSTQGSGNTIYF.

This chain connects TRBV2 to TRBJ2-5; D is undetermined. CDR3 length: 11 residues. V shed 6 bases and J shed 2 bases, with 4 bases lying between them. Germline CDR1 is SNHLY and CDR2 is FYNNEI. In nucleotides, the CDR3 is TGTGCCAGCAGCGTTCAAGAGACCCAGTACTTC. Its translation is CASSVQETQYF.

This clone was detected only a few times. The chain carries TRBV6-4 and TRBJ2-3; TRBD2 might be the D (5 bases). Germline V gene data show CDR1 as MRHNA and CDR2 as SNTAGT. This CDR3 has 14 amino acids. The V end lost 5 bases, the J end lost 5 bases, and 14 bases lay between the germline ends. CDR3 residues: CASSSGDDGDTQYF. The CDR3 bases are TGTGCCAGCAGTTCCGGGGATGATGGAGATACGCAGTATTTT.

This clone appeared a few times. V and J are TRBV4-1 and TRBJ1-2; D possibly corresponds to TRBD1 (5 bases). V gave up 4 bases and J gave up 8 bases, with 23 bases separating them. The CDR3 is 16 amino acids. Germline lookup yields CDR1 MGHRA and CDR2 YSYEKL. The CDR3 DNA reads TGCGCCAGCAGCCCCGGCGAGGAGGGGTGGGGTCACGGCTACACCTTC. Residues: CASSPGEEGWGHGYTF.

This clone was found a few times. This chain joins TRBV7-3 and TRBJ2-2, with 7 bases aligning to TRBD2. The CDR3 has 14 residues. V was pared by 2 bases and J by 6 bases, with 3 bases of the junction left unmatched. Germline loops: CDR1 SGHTA, CDR2 FQGTGA. The CDR3 is CASSLRRGAGELFF. The CDR3 DNA reads as TGTGCCAGCAGCTTACGTCGGGGGGCCGGGGAGCTGTTTTTT. Combining the CDR3 with reference TRBV7-3 and TRBJ2-2 gives the whole variable domain GAGVSQTPSNKVTEKGKYVELRCDPISGHTALYWYRQSLGQGPEFLIYFQGTGAADDSGLPNDRFFAVRPEGSVSTLKIQRTERGDSAVYLCASSLRRGAGELFFGEGSRLTVL.

This clone occurred once. The chain is built from TRBV4-3 and TRBJ1-4; D perhaps matches TRBD1 (5 bases). The V end lost 4 bases, the J end lost 0 bases, and 12 bases lay between the germline ends. The germline V gene encodes CDR1 LGHNA and CDR2 YSLEER. This CDR3 comprises 16 residues. DNA of the CDR3: TGCGCCAGCAGCCCTCGGAGGGGTGCAACTAATGAAAAACTGTTTTTT. Protein sequence: CASSPRRGATNEKLFF.

The rearrangement joins TRBV2 to TRBJ1-2, with D tentatively TRBD1 (6 bases). Germline V gene lookup returns CDR1 SNHLY and CDR2 FYNNEI. V was clipped by 3 bases and J by 4 bases, with 12 bases between them. The CDR3 has 14 amino acids. CDR3 amino acids: CASSEATGPYGYTF. The CDR3 DNA follows: TGTGCCAGCAGTGAGGCTACAGGGCCCTATGGCTACACCTTC. The full variable domain, in which reference TRBV2 and TRBJ1-2 provide the parts outside the CDR3, is EPEVTQTPSHQVTQMGQEVILRCVPISNHLYFYWYRQILGQKVEFLVSFYNNEISEKSEIFDDQFSVERPDGSNFTLKIRSTKLEDSAMYFCASSEATGPYGYTFGSGTRLTVV.

The rearrangement uses TRBV2 and TRBJ1-1; 8 positions match TRBD1. Germline CDR1 and CDR2: SNHLY and FYNNEI. J gave up 8 bases and V 3 bases, and 11 bases lay outside the gene matches. This CDR3 region has 15 residues. CDR3 sequence: CASSESDREYGEAFF. The CDR3 DNA is TGTGCCAGCAGTGAGTCGGACAGGGAGTACGGGGAAGCTTTCTTT.

The chain employs TRBV5-4 and TRBJ2-7; 9 bases are shared with TRBD2. The junction had 7 bases not matched to a gene; V was cut back by 6 bases and J by 0 bases. This CDR3 spans 15 amino acids. Germline loops: CDR1 SGHNT, CDR2 YYREEE (reference sequence). In DNA form, the CDR3 reads TGTGCCAGCACCCCGCGCGGGGGGGCCTCCTACGAGCAGTACTTC. Protein: CASTPRGGASYEQYF.

This chain links TRBV7-3 with TRBJ2-7; 9 nucleotides line up with TRBD1. Germline-derived CDR1 and CDR2 are SGHTA and FQGTGA. J was trimmed by 4 bases and V by 6 bases; bases with no gene match: 4. CDR3 length: 13 amino acids. CDR3 in DNA: TGTGCCAGCAGTTTGGACAGGGGTTACGAGCAGTACTTC. It codes for CASSLDRGYEQYF.

V usage is TRBV5-4 and J usage is TRBJ1-2; possibly TRBD1 for D (6 bases). Germline lookup yields CDR1 SGHNT and CDR2 YYREEE (reference sequence). The CDR3 spans 13 residues. The V end was cut by 3 bases, the J end by 0 bases, with 6 bases between. In DNA form, the CDR3 reads TGTGCCAGCAGCTCAGGGGCTAACTATGGCTACACCTTC. This translates into CASSSGANYGYTF. Supplemented by reference TRBV5-4 and TRBJ1-2, the full variable domain reads ETGVTQSPTHLIKTRGQQVTLRCSSQSGHNTVSWYQQALGQGPQFIFQYYREEENGRGNFPPRFSGLQFPNYSSELNVNALELDDSALYLCASSSGANYGYTFGSGTRLTVV.

This sequence joins TRBV19 and TRBJ2-7, with 8 bases aligning to TRBD1. Germline CDR1 LNHDA, CDR2 SQIVND (reference sequence). The CDR3 sequence is 16 residues long. V trimming: 3 bases; J trimming: 1 base; junction bases outside the gene matches: 8. The CDR3 is CASSISGGGVSYEQYF. The CDR3 region has the DNA TGTGCCAGTAGTATCTCAGGGGGCGGTGTGTCCTACGAGCAGTACTTC.

This clone was observed once. The chain combines TRBV14 with TRBJ2-7, with D unclear. Germline V lookup: CDR1 SGHDN, CDR2 FVKESK. This CDR3 has 14 amino acids. Trimming removed 4 bases at V and 3 bases at J, with 13 bases between. CDR3 amino acids: CASSPFLGYYEQYF. The CDR3 DNA reads as TGTGCCAGCAGCCCCTTTCTAGGATACTACGAGCAGTACTTC. The complete variable domain, with remaining parts taken from reference TRBV14 and TRBJ2-7, reads EAGVTQFPSHSVIEKGQTVTLRCDPISGHDNLYWYRRVMGKEIKFLLHFVKESKQDESGMPNNRFLAERTGGTYSTLKVQPAELEDSGVYFCASSPFLGYYEQYFGPGTRLTVT.

J is TRBJ2-1 and V is TRBV7-2, with a weak D call TRBD1 (5 bases). Trimming shortened V by 2 bases and J by 1 base, and 9 bases separated the two germline ends. There are 15 residues in the CDR3. Per germline, CDR1 SGHTA and CDR2 FQGNSA. CDR3 in amino acids: CASSLQGGSYNEQFF. In DNA, the CDR3 is TGTGCCAGCAGCTTACAGGGTGGGTCCTACAATGAGCAGTTCTTC.

V and J are TRBV5-4 and TRBJ2-5; D unresolved. V shed 0 bases and J shed 1 base, with 7 bases lying between them. The CDR3 length is 14 residues. Germline CDR1 SGHNT, CDR2 YYREEE (reference sequence). The CDR3 region has the DNA TGTGCCAGCAGCTTGGCGAACAGCCAAGAGACCCAGTACTTC. Translating it yields CASSLANSQETQYF.

V gene TRBV5-1 combines with J gene TRBJ2-1; no clear D gene. CDR1 and CDR2 from the germline V gene are SGHRS and YFSETQ. Trimming removed 0 bases at V and 2 bases at J, with 3 bases between. The CDR3 has 13 residues. The CDR3 nucleotides are TGCGCCAGCAGCTTGGCCACCTACAATGAGCAGTTCTTC. This encodes CASSLATYNEQFF. The variable domain in full, with the rest retrieved from reference TRBV5-1 and TRBJ2-1, is KAGVTQTPRYLIKTRGQQVTLSCSPISGHRSVSWYQQTPGQGLQFLFEYFSETQRNKGNFPGRFSGRQFSNSRSEMNVSTLELGDSALYLCASSLATYNEQFFGPGTRLTVL.

The rearrangement joins TRBV4-3 to TRBJ2-5, with D unresolved. Trimming stripped 4 bases from V and 0 bases from J, with 9 bases between. Germline CDR1 LGHNA, CDR2 YSLEER. This CDR3 contains 14 residues. Here the CDR3 reads CASSPDTYQETQYF. The DNA for the CDR3 is TGCGCCAGCAGCCCCGACACTTACCAAGAGACCCAGTACTTC.

This chain joins TRBV4-1 and TRBJ1-1; 7 bases agree with TRBD1. The J segment lost 11 bases and the V segment lost 2 bases, leaving 11 bases of the junction unmatched. CDR1 is MGHRA, CDR2 YSYEKL, per germline. CDR3 length: 14 amino acids. The DNA of the CDR3 is TGCGCCAGCAGCCAACCGGGACAGACCAATGTGGCTTTCTTT. Its translation: CASSQPGQTNVAFF.

This clone is a singleton in its sample. V gene TRBV6-5 combines with J gene TRBJ2-1, with D maybe TRBD2 (6 bases). This CDR3 is built from 15 residues. Trimming left V 7 bases short and J 10 bases short, with 23 bases between. Germline V gene data show CDR1 as MNHEY and CDR2 as SVGAGI. CDR3 nucleotides: TGTGCCAGCAATTCCCGCGGGGCCCCTTTGGGGGAGCAGTTCTTC. It yields the protein CASNSRGAPLGEQFF.

V gene TRBV7-6 combines with J gene TRBJ2-5; possibly TRBD2 for D (6 bases). The last part of the DNA fits TRBJ2-7 better; the J call may be wrong. Germline lookup yields CDR1 SGHVS and CDR2 FNYEAQ. This CDR3 contains 15 residues. For the CDR3, the DNA is TGTGCCAGCAGCCCCCGAAGGACTAAGGGCCACGAGCAGTACTTC. Translating gives CASSPRRTKGHEQYF.

The chain employs TRBV4-2 and TRBJ2-1, with TRBD1 identical over 8 bases. The germline V gene encodes CDR1 LGHNA and CDR2 YNFKEQ. The J segment lost 2 bases and the V segment lost 2 bases, leaving 8 bases of the junction unmatched. This CDR3 comprises 17 residues. The CDR3 DNA follows: TGTGCCAGCAGCCAAACCTCAGGGGGCTGGGCCTACAATGAGCAGTTCTTC. Translated, it gives CASSQTSGGWAYNEQFF.

The rearrangement joins TRBV4-3 to TRBJ1-1; tentative D call: TRBD1 (6 bases). Germline V gives CDR1 LGHNA, CDR2 YSLEER. Between the trimmed V and J ends, which lost 4 bases and 0 bases, there was a span of 12 bases. This CDR3 has 15 amino acids. CDR3 DNA: TGCGCCAGCAGCCGAATCACAGGGATGAACACTGAAGCTTTCTTT. Its protein is CASSRITGMNTEAFF.

This clone was seen only a few times. The V gene is TRBV25-1, the J gene TRBJ2-3; 8 bases match TRBD2. The last part of the DNA fits TRBJ2-1 better; the J call may be wrong. From germline, CDR1 is MGHDK and CDR2 SYGVNS. The CDR3 runs to 17 residues. CDR3: CASTQKSSGEPYNEQFF. The CDR3 region has the DNA TGTGCCAGCACCCAAAAGAGTAGCGGGGAGCCTTACAATGAGCAGTTCTTC.